The next 13 T cell receptor beta chains were all read from a single sample in a study of Graves' ophthalmopathy and Graves' hyperthyroidism. RNA transcripts yielded amplified TCR beta CDR3 regions. RT-PCR in the first round used HTBI primers; a second-round multiplex PCR followed. TCRdb fed the multiplex PCR reads into MiXCR, producing one record per CDR3 protein. The table has some 1.1 million distinct CDR3 sequences, around a third seen once. Sequencing was performed on peripheral blood or thyroid tissue (not recorded which). These receptors all stem from an adult man with Graves' hyperthyroidism.

This clonotype appeared many times. This chain joins TRBV19 and TRBJ1-4; D is unresolved. CDR1 is LNHDA, CDR2 SQIVND, per germline (reference sequence). This CDR3 comprises 12 residues. Deletions cut 6 bases from V and 7 bases from J, with 9 bases between. The CDR3 coding sequence is TGTGCCAGTAGAAGGAGAGCTGAAAAACTGTTTTTT. It specifies CASRRRAEKLFF.

This rearrangement joins TRBV7-3 to TRBJ2-5, with TRBD2 as a possible D gene (6 bases). CDR1 SGHTA and CDR2 FQGTGA come from the germline V gene. The CDR3 length is 13 residues. Trimming shortened V by 2 bases and J by 3 bases, and 7 bases separated the two germline ends. CDR3: CASSLEREETQYF. In DNA form, the CDR3 reads TGTGCCAGCAGCTTAGAGCGGGAAGAGACCCAGTACTTC.

This clonotype appeared a few times. The DNA of the CDR3 is TGTGCCAGCAGCCCCGGGACTAGCCCCCCAGAGACCCAGTACTTC. Its protein is CASSPGTSPPETQYF. V usage is TRBV6-5 and J usage is TRBJ2-5; 9 positions agree with TRBD2. Germline values: CDR1 MNHEY, CDR2 SVGAGI. The CDR3 runs 15 residues. The J segment lost 4 bases and the V segment lost 6 bases, leaving 9 bases of the junction unmatched.

This clonotype was counted between two and nine times. This chain links TRBV20-1 with TRBJ1-4; D remains ambiguous. V gave up 1 base and J gave up 6 bases, with 12 bases separating them. Germline V gene sequence: CDR1 DFQATT, CDR2 SNEGSKA (reference sequence). This CDR3 is 14 amino acids long. The CDR3: CSARVEGLYEKLFF. The CDR3 DNA reads TGCAGTGCTAGAGTGGAAGGGCTTTATGAAAAACTGTTTTTT.

This CDR3 reads CASSQAQGHTIYF. In DNA, the CDR3 is TGCGCCAGCAGCCAAGCTCAGGGACACACCATATATTTT. The chain is built from TRBV4-3 and TRBJ1-3; weak D call: TRBD1 (5 bases). In germline, CDR1 is LGHNA, CDR2 YSLEER. CDR3 length: 13 residues. V was clipped by 1 base and J by 8 bases, with 9 bases between them.

This sequence joins TRBV5-1 and TRBJ1-1; possible D gene TRBD1, 6 bases. The length of the CDR3 is 14 residues. CDR1 and CDR2 from the germline V gene are SGHRS and YFSETQ. With 2 bases removed from V and 2 bases from J, the gap between germline ends came to 10 bases. CDR3 sequence reads: CASSFTQGNTEAFF. CDR3 coding DNA: TGCGCCAGCAGCTTCACACAGGGAAACACTGAAGCTTTCTTT.

This clonotype came up a few times. A much larger clone sits a single nucleotide away, making a read error possible. The rearrangement joins TRBV7-3 to TRBJ2-2, with D tentatively TRBD1 (5 bases). This CDR3 comprises 15 residues. Germline CDR1 SGHTA, CDR2 FQGTGA. The V gene lost 5 bases and the J gene lost 5 bases, with 15 bases spanning the gap. The CDR3 sequence: CASSVMPGHTGELFF. In nucleotides, the CDR3 is TGTGCCAGCAGCGTCATGCCAGGGCATACCGGGGAGCTGTTTTTT.

This sequence joins TRBV19 and TRBJ1-2; D gene uncertain. The CDR3 consists of 10 residues. Germline CDR1 is LNHDA and CDR2 is SQIVND (reference sequence). Trimming removed 1 base at V and 8 bases at J, with 2 bases between. CDR3 bases: TGTGCCAGTAGTATAGCCGGCTACACCTTC. This encodes CASSIAGYTF.

This clonotype was recorded a few times. The chain combines TRBV6-5 with TRBJ2-7; D remains unclear. Germline lookup yields CDR1 MNHEY and CDR2 SVGAGI. V dropped 2 bases and J dropped 2 bases, with 13 bases sitting between them. CDR3 length equals 15 residues. The CDR3 loop is CASSYAQAGTYEQYF. The CDR3, as DNA: TGTGCCAGCAGTTACGCCCAAGCTGGCACCTACGAGCAGTACTTC.

This clonotype was counted ten times or more. V gene TRBV14 combines with J gene TRBJ1-1, with TRBD1 matching over 7 bases. Looked up from germline, CDR1 is SGHDN and CDR2 is FVKESK. The trim removed 1 base at V and 4 bases at J, leaving 6 bases unmatched. This CDR3 is 15 amino acids long. The CDR3 is CASSQGTGGGTEAFF. The CDR3 coding sequence is TGTGCCAGCAGCCAAGGGACAGGCGGGGGCACTGAAGCTTTCTTT. Drawing the rest from reference TRBV14 and TRBJ1-1, the complete variable domain is EAGVTQFPSHSVIEKGQTVTLRCDPISGHDNLYWYRRVMGKEIKFLLHFVKESKQDESGMPNNRFLAERTGGTYSTLKVQPAELEDSGVYFCASSQGTGGGTEAFFGQGTRLTVV.

This clonotype has a count of ten or more. In nucleotides, the CDR3 is TGTGCCATCAAACCGGGACAAATGGGGGAGCTGTTTTTT. It is translated as CAIKPGQMGELFF. V usage is TRBV10-3 and J usage is TRBJ2-2; D is possibly TRBD1 (6 bases). Per germline, CDR1 ENHRY and CDR2 SYGVKD. V lost 7 bases to trimming and J lost 8 bases, with 14 bases between them. This CDR3 contains 13 residues.

This clonotype has ten or more counts. The chain recombines TRBV11-2 with TRBJ2-7; 13 bases align to TRBD2. CDR3 size: 15 residues. J lost 6 bases, V lost 5 bases, and 7 bases had no gene match. Looked up from germline, CDR1 is SGHAT and CDR2 is FQNNGV. The CDR3 protein is CASSHRTSGSLEQYF. The CDR3 nucleotides are TGTGCCAGCAGCCACAGGACTAGCGGGAGTCTCGAGCAGTACTTC. Full variable domain (outside the CDR3, taken from reference TRBV11-2 and TRBJ2-7): EAGVAQSPRYKIIEKRQSVAFWCNPISGHATLYWYQQILGQGPKLLIQFQNNGVVDDSQLPKDRFSAERLKGVDSTLKIQPAKLEDSAVYLCASSHRTSGSLEQYFGPGTRLTVT.

With regard to this clonotype: A much bigger clone sits one base away, suggesting this may be a read error. This likely comes from a read error, as the CDR3 has no conserved phenylalanine or tryptophan at its end. The J gene is TRBJ1-1, the V gene TRBV5-1, with TRBD1 matching 7 bases. Trimming removed 4 bases from V and 5 bases from J; junction bases left unmatched: 5. Germline CDR1 reads SGHRS; CDR2 reads YFSETQ. The CDR3 totals 13 residues. This chain's CDR3 is CASSRDRQTEAFY. CDR3 nucleotides: TGCGCCAGCAGCCGGGACAGACAAACTGAAGCTTTCTAT.